The clone carrying this T cell receptor (beta chain) was seen a few times. Per the original data handling: Amplified reference gene primers provided the basis for estimating nucleated cell counts. The table came from immunoSEQ multiplex PCR; TCRdb's copy has only in-frame clones and leaves some out. That table is the source of V, J and clone size, and D and trimming were worked out from the DNA. The sample carries around 130,000 clones, roughly 78% recorded once. This sample stems from a study of blood T cell repertoires in COVID-19. Looking at the study overall: Some COVID-19 samples were acute and others convalescent; all came from the United States, Italy and Spain. The cDNA or gDNA used as material had been derived from T cells, B-cell-depleted T cells, or PBMCs.

This CDR3 contains 16 residues. The germline CDR1 and CDR2 sequences are SGHKS and YYEKEE (reference sequence). Trimming removed 0 bases from V and 4 bases from J; junction bases left unmatched: 3. The V and J genes are TRBV5-5 and TRBJ2-3; 12 bases agree with TRBD1. Sequenced sample: peripheral blood. The sequence came from a man in his fifties or sixties with active or convalescent COVID-19. CDR3 amino acids: CASSLEGTGGPDTQYF. The DNA of the CDR3 is TGTGCCAGCAGCTTGGAAGGGACAGGGGGCCCAGATACGCAGTATTTT.